This T cell receptor (beta chain) was observed in a study of shared clonotypes between healthy human individuals. Whole-study context: The cohort had two women and three men, ages 18 to 49.

CD4+ cell separation produced CD45RA+ naive and CD45RA-negative memory subsets. This CDR3 comprises 13 residues. Germline V gives CDR1 MDHEN, CDR2 SYDVKM. Trimming stripped 2 bases from V and 6 bases from J, with 10 bases between. The genomic DNA of each subset was split evenly across several immunoSEQ plates. The data were produced by immunoSEQ multiplex PCR, yet TCRdb's version contains in-frame clones alone and is incomplete. This sample has roughly 2,500,000 clones, with approximately 93% found just once. The receptor's source is a man aged 18 to 30 in good health. Some clones in this sample may be carry-over from other donors' samples. The chain carries TRBV28 and TRBJ1-2; no clear D. What was sequenced was naive CD4+ T cells from PBMCs. The subset denotes: CD45RA+ positively selected. CDR3 in DNA: TGTGCCAGCAGTTTAGGTCTCCCCCATGGCTACACCTTC. Translation gives CASSLGLPHGYTF.